These 19 T cell receptor beta chains were sequenced from one sample in a study of cytomegalovirus exposure and HLA in healthy donors. PCR involved 60 Vbeta and 13 Jbeta primers. Here immunoSEQ multiplex PCR was the method, and the copy in TCRdb shows in-frame clones only, minus some. The sample has around 88,000 clones, roughly 80% seen once. The source material was PBMCs. These receptors were taken from a man in his forties or fifties in good health and CMV-seropositive.

V is TRBV5-1 and J is TRBJ2-4, with 16 bases aligning to TRBD2. Looked up from germline, CDR1 is SGHRS and CDR2 is YFSETQ. Unmatched junction bases numbered 7, after V lost 4 bases and J lost 6 bases. This CDR3 has 17 amino acids. The DNA of the CDR3 is TGCGCCAGCAGCGTGGGACTAGCGGGGGGGCAGGGAAACATTCAGTACTTC. Its protein product is CASSVGLAGGQGNIQYF.

This clone was detected only once. The gene calls are TRBV11-2 and TRBJ1-2, with TRBD1 matching over 7 bases. Germline V gene data show CDR1 as SGHAT and CDR2 as FQNNGV. With V trimmed by 5 bases and J by 4 bases, 7 bases remained unmatched. The CDR3 covers 14 residues. CDR3 sequence: CASSQTGEGYGYTF. In DNA, the CDR3 is TGTGCCAGCAGCCAAACAGGGGAAGGCTATGGCTACACCTTC. Drawing the rest from reference TRBV11-2 and TRBJ1-2, the complete variable domain is EAGVAQSPRYKIIEKRQSVAFWCNPISGHATLYWYQQILGQGPKLLIQFQNNGVVDDSQLPKDRFSAERLKGVDSTLKIQPAKLEDSAVYLCASSQTGEGYGYTFGSGTRLTVV.

This clone came up a few times. The CDR3 DNA sequence: TGTGCTAGTGGTTCTTATGACCAGGGGAAGGGTGGCTACACCTTC. It codes for CASGSYDQGKGGYTF. The chain has TRBV12-5 and TRBJ1-2, with D possibly TRBD1 on 6 matching bases. The CDR3 length is 15 residues. The V gene lost 4 bases and the J gene lost 7 bases, with 19 bases spanning the gap. The germline gives CDR1 LGHNT, CDR2 FRNRAP. Full variable domain (outside the CDR3, taken from reference TRBV12-5 and TRBJ1-2): DARVTQTPRHKVTEMGQEVTMRCQPILGHNTVFWYRQTMMQGLELLAYFRNRAPLDDSGMPKDRFSAEMPDATLATLKIQPSEPRDSAVYFCASGSYDQGKGGYTFGSGTRLTVV.

The chain combines TRBV5-1 with TRBJ1-1; TRBD1 matches 8 bases. The V segment lost 6 bases and the J segment 0 bases; nucleotides outside the gene matches: 7. The length of the CDR3 is 15 residues. CDR1 and CDR2 (germline): SGHRS, YFSETQ. This chain's CDR3 is CASTLGQGLNTEAFF. The CDR3, as DNA: TGCGCCAGCACCCTAGGACAGGGCTTGAACACTGAAGCTTTCTTT. Supplemented by reference TRBV5-1 and TRBJ1-1, the full variable domain reads KAGVTQTPRYLIKTRGQQVTLSCSPISGHRSVSWYQQTPGQGLQFLFEYFSETQRNKGNFPGRFSGRQFSNSRSEMNVSTLELGDSALYLCASTLGQGLNTEAFFGQGTRLTVV.

The rearrangement joins TRBV6-1 to TRBJ2-6; TRBD1 might be the D (6 bases). The CDR3 is made up of 17 amino acids. V lost 4 bases and J 3 bases, leaving 16 bases between the germline ends. Germline V gene sequence: CDR1 MNHNS, CDR2 SASEGT. The CDR3 sequence: CASSGNLQGFGANVLTF. CDR3 coding DNA: TGTGCCAGCAGTGGTAACCTACAGGGTTTTGGGGCCAACGTCCTGACTTTC.

In DNA form, the CDR3 reads TGTGCCACCAGCAAGGACAGTAGGGGCACTGAAGCTTTCTTT. The encoded protein is CATSKDSRGTEAFF. The V call is TRBV15, the J call TRBJ1-1; D is perhaps TRBD1 (6 bases). In germline, CDR1 is LNHNV, CDR2 YYDKDF (reference sequence). CDR3 length: 14 amino acids. Trimming shortened V by 4 bases and J by 4 bases, and 13 bases separated the two germline ends.

The rearrangement links TRBV7-9 to TRBJ2-7; a weak D match, TRBD1 (6 bases). Trimming took off 5 bases at V and 1 base at J, with 12 bases between the two ends. The CDR3 loop spans 14 amino acids. CDR1 is SEHNR and CDR2 is FQNEAQ in the germline V gene (reference sequence). The CDR3 coding sequence is TGTGCCAGCAGCCTAGGACAGCAATCCTACGAGCAGTACTTC. As protein: CASSLGQQSYEQYF.

The chain has TRBV4-2 and TRBJ1-2, with D possibly TRBD1 on 6 matching bases. CDR3 length equals 17 residues. The V and J ends lost 3 bases and 2 bases respectively, with 19 bases between them. The V gene's germline CDR1 is LGHNA and CDR2 YNFKEQ. CDR3: CASSQASLGQTNYGYTF. The CDR3 DNA is TGTGCCAGCAGCCAGGCTTCCCTCGGACAGACGAACTATGGCTACACCTTC.

This clone has only one observation. V and J are TRBV5-4 and TRBJ2-7; 9 bases are a match to TRBD2. The CDR3 is 15 amino acids. After removal of 1 base from V and 0 bases from J, the junction contained 2 bases not matched to a gene. Per the germline V gene, CDR1 is SGHNT and CDR2 is YYREEE (reference sequence). CDR3 in DNA: TGTGCCAGCAGCTTGACTAGCGGGCTCTCCTACGAGCAGTACTTC. Protein: CASSLTSGLSYEQYF.

Points on this clone: A junction end diverges from the germline sequence, so it may reflect a read error. Other DNA sequences in the sample encode the same CDR3. The chain couples TRBV5-1 to TRBJ1-2; tentative D call: TRBD1 (5 bases). CDR1 is SGHRS, CDR2 YFSETQ, per germline. The CDR3 runs to 14 residues. This CDR3 is CASSLNSGGDGYTF. The DNA for the CDR3 is TGCGCCAGCAGCTTGAATTCGGGGGGGGATGGCTACACTTTC.

The V call is TRBV9, the J call TRBJ2-1; D may be TRBD1 (5 bases). The ends were cut back, 0 bases at V and 2 bases at J, with 9 bases in the middle. The CDR3 consists of 15 residues. CDR1 is SGDLS and CDR2 is YYNGEE in the germline V gene. The CDR3 sequence: CASSVVGVTYNEQFF. In DNA form, the CDR3 reads TGTGCCAGCAGCGTAGTAGGGGTTACCTACAATGAGCAGTTCTTC.

This clone was seen just once. This chain links TRBV30 with TRBJ1-1; D may be TRBD1 (6 bases). V lost 7 bases, J lost 3 bases, and 12 bases lay in between. Germline V gives CDR1 GTSNPN, CDR2 SVGIG (reference sequence). The CDR3 has 12 residues. The CDR3 protein is CALGRGDTEAFF. As DNA, the CDR3 is TGTGCCTTGGGGAGGGGGGACACTGAAGCTTTCTTT. Variable domain in full (rest from reference TRBV30 and TRBJ1-1): SQTIHQWPATLVQPVGSPLSLECTVEGTSNPNLYWYRQAAGRGLQLLFYSVGIGQISSEVPQNLSASRPQDRQFILSSKKLLLSDSGFYLCALGRGDTEAFFGQGTRLTVV.

The chain carries TRBV30 and TRBJ2-5; 8 nucleotides align to TRBD1. The CDR3 loop spans 14 amino acids. The V gene's germline CDR1 is GTSNPN and CDR2 SVGIG (reference sequence). The ends lost 5 bases at V and 6 bases at J; junction bases unmatched: 11. The CDR3 is CAWSLQGARQTQYF. The DNA for the CDR3 is TGTGCCTGGTCTTTGCAGGGGGCAAGGCAGACCCAGTACTTC.

The sample holds one count of this clone. The rearrangement links TRBV7-6 to TRBJ2-7; 8 bases map to TRBD1. Germline V lookup: CDR1 SGHVS, CDR2 FNYEAQ. Trimming removed 4 bases from V and 0 bases from J; junction bases left unmatched: 5. There are 15 residues in the CDR3. CDR3 coding DNA: TGTGCCAGCAGCTCTAGGACAGGGAGCTCCTACGAGCAGTACTTC. Residues: CASSSRTGSSYEQYF.

This clone was seen a handful of times. This chain uses TRBV11-2 with TRBJ2-1; 8 bases map to TRBD1. The V gene end was trimmed by 4 bases and the J gene end by 7 bases; junction bases not matched to a gene: 9. The CDR3 is made up of 15 amino acids. Germline CDR1 and CDR2: SGHAT and FQNNGV. CDR3 sequence (DNA): TGTGCCAGCAGCTCTCCTGTGACAGGGGATAATGAGCAGTTCTTC. This codes for CASSSPVTGDNEQFF.

This clone was counted only a few times. The chain links TRBV5-6 to TRBJ1-1; possibly TRBD1 for D (5 bases). From germline, CDR1 is SGHDT and CDR2 YYEEEE. The CDR3 has 13 amino acids. V dropped 0 bases and J dropped 10 bases, with 13 bases sitting between them. DNA for the CDR3: TGTGCCAGCAGCTTGGCGGTGGGCGGGGGAGCTTTCTTT. It yields the protein CASSLAVGGGAFF.

The rearrangement joins TRBV27 to TRBJ2-7; TRBD1 aligns across 8 bases. The germline V gene encodes CDR1 MNHEY and CDR2 SMNVEV (reference sequence). J was trimmed by 5 bases and V by 0 bases; bases with no gene match: 3. The CDR3 has 14 amino acids. In nucleotides, the CDR3 is TGTGCCAGCAGTTTATCAGGACAGGGTAACGAGCAGTACTTC. As protein: CASSLSGQGNEQYF.

This chain joins TRBV14 and TRBJ2-5; weak D call: TRBD2 (6 bases). The CDR3 has 15 amino acids. Trimming removed 1 base from V and 6 bases from J, with 15 bases in between. Per germline, CDR1 SGHDN and CDR2 FVKESK. The CDR3 DNA reads TGTGCCAGCAGCCAAGGACTAGTAGGTTCCAAGACCCAGTACTTC. Translating it yields CASSQGLVGSKTQYF. The full variable domain, rest sourced from reference TRBV14 and TRBJ2-5, is EAGVTQFPSHSVIEKGQTVTLRCDPISGHDNLYWYRRVMGKEIKFLLHFVKESKQDESGMPNNRFLAERTGGTYSTLKVQPAELEDSGVYFCASSQGLVGSKTQYFGPGTRLLVL.

The J gene is TRBJ2-1, the V gene TRBV7-2, with 11 bases fitting TRBD2. Trimming at V came to 3 bases and at J to 2 bases, leaving 0 bases not matched to a gene. The germline V gene has CDR1 SGHTA and CDR2 FQGNSA. CDR3 length: 15 residues. CDR3 DNA: TGTGCCAGCAGCTTGACTAGCGGGGCCTACAATGAGCAGTTCTTC. Residues: CASSLTSGAYNEQFF.